This TCR beta chain was found in a study of blood T cell repertoires in COVID-19. Overall study: PBMCs, B-cell-depleted T cells, or T cells provided the cDNA or gDNA that made up the material.

This CDR3 spans 18 amino acids. Germline values: CDR1 SEHNR, CDR2 FQNEAQ (reference sequence). Trimming removed 6 bases from V and 0 bases from J; junction bases left unmatched: 9. Using immunoSEQ multiplex PCR, the repertoire was profiled, and TCRdb retains in-frame clones only, with some absent. The profile covers some 350,000 clones, with around nine tenths appearing a single time and roughly 6.6% taken by the ten largest. The TCR sequence derives from a woman aged 65 to 85 with COVID-19, enrolled during active disease. This chain links TRBV7-9 with TRBJ2-6; 9 bases agree with TRBD1. Source material: peripheral blood. For the CDR3, the DNA is TGTGCCAGCAGGCCTGGGACAGGGCAACACTCTGGGGCCAACGTCCTGACTTTC. Protein product: CASRPGTGQHSGANVLTF.